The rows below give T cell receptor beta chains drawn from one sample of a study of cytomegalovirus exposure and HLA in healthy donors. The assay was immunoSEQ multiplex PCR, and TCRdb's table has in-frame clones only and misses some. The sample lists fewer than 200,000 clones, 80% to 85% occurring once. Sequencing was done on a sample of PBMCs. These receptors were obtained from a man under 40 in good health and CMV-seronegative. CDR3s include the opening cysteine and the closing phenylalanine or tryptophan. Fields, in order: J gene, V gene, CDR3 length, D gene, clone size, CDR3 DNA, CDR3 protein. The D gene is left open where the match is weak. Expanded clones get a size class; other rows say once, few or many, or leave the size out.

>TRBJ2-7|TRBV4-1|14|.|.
TGCGCCAGCAGCCAACCGGGACTGGACTACGAGCAGTACTTC
CASSQPGLDYEQYF
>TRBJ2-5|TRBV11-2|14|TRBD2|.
TGTGCCAGCAACCATGGGGGGGGTCAAGAGACCCAGTACTTC
CASNHGGGQETQYF
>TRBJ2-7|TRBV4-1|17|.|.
TGCGCCAGCAGCCCCCATATATCGGGTTTCCCCCCCTACGAGCAGTACTTC
CASSPHISGFPPYEQYF
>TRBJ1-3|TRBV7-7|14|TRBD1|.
TGTGCCAGCAGCTCCGGGACAGCCGGAAACACCATATATTTT
CASSSGTAGNTIYF
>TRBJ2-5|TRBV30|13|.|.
TGTGCCTGGAGTCCCGGGATTTGGGAGACCCAGTACTTC
CAWSPGIWETQYF
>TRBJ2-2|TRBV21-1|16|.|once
TGTGCCAGCAGCAAAGTCGTAGGGGCGAACACCGGGGAGCTGTTTTTT
CASSKVVGANTGELFF
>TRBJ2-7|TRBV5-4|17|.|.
TGTGCCAGCAGCTTGGGCAACCGGGACTTGCTCTCCTACGAGCAGTACTTC
CASSLGNRDLLSYEQYF
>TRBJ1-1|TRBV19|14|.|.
TGTGCCAGTAGTATTCCAGGGTTGAGCACTGAAGCTTTCTTT
CASSIPGLSTEAFF
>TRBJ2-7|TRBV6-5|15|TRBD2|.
TGTGCCAGCAGTTACGGAGCGGGAGGATACTACGAGCAGTACTTC
CASSYGAGGYYEQYF
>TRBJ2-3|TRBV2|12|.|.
TGTGCCAGCAGAGAGGGAGCTGATACGCAGTATTTT
CASREGADTQYF
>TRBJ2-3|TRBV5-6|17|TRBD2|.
TGTGCCAGCAGCTTGGTAGGGCTAGCGGGAGGGGCAGATACGCAGTATTTT
CASSLVGLAGGADTQYF
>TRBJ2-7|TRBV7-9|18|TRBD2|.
TGTGCCAGCAGCCAAATCCGGGAGGGGGAGGGGAGCTCCTACGAGCAGTACTTC
CASSQIREGEGSSYEQYF
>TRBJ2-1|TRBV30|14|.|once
TGTGCCTGGAGTGTCCTACTTCTTGACAATGAGCAGTTCTTC
CAWSVLLLDNEQFF
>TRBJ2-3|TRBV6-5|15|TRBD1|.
TGTGCCAGCAGTTGGGACAGGGAGATTACAGATACGCAGTATTTT
CASSWDREITDTQYF
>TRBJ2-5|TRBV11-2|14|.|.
TGTGCCAGCAGCGTCGGACTACACCAAGAGACCCAGTACTTC
CASSVGLHQETQYF
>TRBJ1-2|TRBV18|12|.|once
TGTGCCAGCTCACCCCTCCCAGGGGCCCGGACCTTC
CASSPLPGARTF